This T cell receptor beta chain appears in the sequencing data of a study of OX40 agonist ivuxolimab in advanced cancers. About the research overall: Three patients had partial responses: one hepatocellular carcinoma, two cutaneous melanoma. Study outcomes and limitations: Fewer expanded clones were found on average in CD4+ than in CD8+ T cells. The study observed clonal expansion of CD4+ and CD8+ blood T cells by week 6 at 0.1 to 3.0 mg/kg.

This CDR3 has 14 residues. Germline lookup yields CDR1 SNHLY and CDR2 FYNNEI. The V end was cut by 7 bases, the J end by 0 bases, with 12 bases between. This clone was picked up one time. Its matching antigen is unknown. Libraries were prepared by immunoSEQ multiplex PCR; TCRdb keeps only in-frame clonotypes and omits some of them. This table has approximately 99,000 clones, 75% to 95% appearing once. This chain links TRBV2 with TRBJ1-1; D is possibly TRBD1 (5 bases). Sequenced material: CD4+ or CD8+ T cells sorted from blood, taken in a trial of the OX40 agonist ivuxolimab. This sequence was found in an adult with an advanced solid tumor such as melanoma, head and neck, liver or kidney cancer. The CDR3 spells CASIEIGVNTEAFF. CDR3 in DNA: TGTGCCAGCATCGAAATAGGGGTGAACACTGAAGCTTTCTTT.